A selection of T cell receptor beta chains follows, all from one sample in a study of blood T cell repertoires in COVID-19. Profiling relied on immunoSEQ multiplex PCR, and the TCRdb table lists in-frame clones only, not all of them. The sample holds around 170,000 clones; 84% are singletons and the top ten take over 13%. The source material was peripheral blood. These TCRs come from a man aged 30 to 39 with active or convalescent COVID-19. Both conserved end residues are part of each CDR3. Each record gives: clone size, J gene, D gene, V gene, CDR3 protein, CDR3 DNA. The D gene is left open where the match is weak. Where a row states a size, it is once, few, many or the class of an expanded clone; other rows omit it.

few | TRBJ1-2 | TRBD1 | TRBV29-1 | CSVEVQGNLNYGYTF | TGCAGCGTTGAAGTACAGGGGAACCTTAACTATGGCTACACCTTC
- | TRBJ2-3 | TRBD1 | TRBV27 | CASCRGRRDTQYF | TGTGCCAGCTGCAGGGGGCGCCGTGATACGCAGTATTTT
- | TRBJ2-3 | TRBD2 | TRBV19 | CASMLAGFTDTQYF | TGTGCCAGTATGCTAGCGGGTTTCACAGATACGCAGTATTTT
- | TRBJ1-5 | TRBD1 | TRBV29-1 | CSAGTENQPQHF | TGCAGCGCTGGGACAGAGAATCAGCCCCAGCATTTT
- | TRBJ2-6 | - | TRBV9 | CASSSQGTGANVLTF | TGTGCCAGCAGCTCCCAGGGGACTGGGGCCAACGTCCTGACTTTC
- | TRBJ1-3 | TRBD1 | TRBV27 | CASSSMDRAYGNTIYF | TGTGCCAGCAGTTCAATGGACAGGGCCTATGGAAACACCATATATTTT
- | TRBJ1-3 | TRBD1 | TRBV19 | CASSWTGRNTIYF | TGTGCCAGTAGTTGGACAGGGCGGAACACCATATATTTT
few | TRBJ2-1 | TRBD1 | TRBV29-1 | CSAQGAASYNEQFF | TGCAGCGCCCAGGGGGCAGCCTCCTACAATGAGCAGTTCTTC
- | TRBJ2-3 | TRBD1 | TRBV4-1 | CASSHLRVAGGGTDTQYF | TGCGCCAGCAGCCACCTTAGGGTTGCAGGGGGTGGCACAGATACGCAGTATTTT
- | TRBJ1-5 | - | TRBV19 | CASRDSVAPNQPQHF | TGTGCCAGTAGAGACAGCGTCGCTCCTAATCAGCCCCAGCATTTT
- | TRBJ1-1 | - | TRBV7-9 | CASSLPPPVNTEAFF | TGTGCCAGCAGCCTGCCCCCCCCGGTGAACACTGAAGCTTTCTTT
- | TRBJ1-6 | - | TRBV5-1 | CASSLGQGPLHF | TGCGCCAGCAGCTTGGGGCAGGGTCCCCTCCACTTT
- | TRBJ2-7 | - | TRBV11-3 | CASSFSQGGEQYF | TGTGCCAGCAGCTTCTCCCAGGGGGGCGAGCAGTACTTC